These T cell receptor beta chains were read from a single sample in a study of blood T cell repertoires in COVID-19. Repertoires were generated with immunoSEQ multiplex PCR, while TCRdb's copy carries only in-frame clones and drops some. Among 85,000 to 90,000 clones listed, 91% were seen once. The sample was peripheral blood. The receptors stem from a human donor with active COVID-19. The donor label of this sample is uncertain. Each CDR3 is given with its conserved first and last residue. Fields, in order: V gene, D gene, clone size, J gene, CDR3 protein, CDR3 DNA. The D gene is left open where the match is weak. Not every row has a clone size; where given, it reads once, few, many or a size class.

V: TRBV2
D: -
size: -
J: TRBJ1-2
CDR3: CASRPDPLGDYGYTF
DNA: TGTGCCAGCAGACCCGACCCCCTAGGGGACTATGGCTACACCTTC

V: TRBV6-2/TRBV6-3
D: -
size: -
J: TRBJ2-1
CDR3: CASSYAREQFF
DNA: TGTGCCAGCAGTTACGCCAGGGAGCAGTTCTTC

V: TRBV28
D: -
size: once
J: TRBJ1-1
CDR3: CARGGGTEAFF
DNA: TGTGCCAGGGGCGGGGGCACTGAAGCTTTCTTT

V: TRBV14
D: -
size: -
J: TRBJ2-1
CDR3: CASSQRWGAYNEQFF
DNA: TGTGCCAGCAGCCAACGCTGGGGGGCCTACAATGAGCAGTTCTTC

V: TRBV6-4
D: -
size: -
J: TRBJ2-1
CDR3: CASSDGGASNEQFF
DNA: TGTGCCAGCAGTGACGGGGGGGCCAGCAATGAGCAGTTCTTC

V: TRBV28
D: TRBD1
size: -
J: TRBJ2-7
CDR3: CASSLLRGPGEQYF
DNA: TGTGCCAGCAGTTTATTGAGGGGGCCGGGGGAGCAGTACTTC

V: TRBV2
D: TRBD2
size: -
J: TRBJ2-3
CDR3: CASSILAGGTDTQYF
DNA: TGTGCCAGCAGTATACTAGCGGGGGGCACAGATACGCAGTATTTT

V: TRBV4-2
D: TRBD1
size: -
J: TRBJ1-2
CDR3: CASSQGTGEEYGYTF
DNA: TGTGCCAGCAGCCAAGGGACAGGGGAAGAGTATGGCTACACCTTC

V: TRBV5-1
D: -
size: -
J: TRBJ2-1
CDR3: CASSLAGRDNEQFF
DNA: TGCGCCAGCAGCTTGGCCGGCAGGGACAATGAGCAGTTCTTC

V: TRBV5-1
D: -
size: -
J: TRBJ2-3
CDR3: CASSLNDGDTQYF
DNA: TGCGCCAGCAGCTTGAATGACGGGGATACGCAGTATTTT

V: TRBV7-3
D: -
size: once
J: TRBJ2-3
CDR3: CASSFPSEGTQYF
DNA: TGTGCCAGCAGCTTCCCTAGCGAGGGAACGCAGTATTTT

V: TRBV6-5
D: -
size: -
J: TRBJ1-4
CDR3: CASSRGNNEKLFF
DNA: TGTGCCAGCAGCAGGGGAAATAATGAAAAACTGTTTTTT

V: TRBV11-3
D: -
size: -
J: TRBJ2-7
CDR3: CASSPNGQTGREQYF
DNA: TGTGCCAGCAGCCCCAATGGACAAACCGGGCGCGAGCAGTACTTC

V: TRBV7-3
D: -
size: -
J: TRBJ2-6
CDR3: CASSYRGSGANVLTF
DNA: TGTGCCAGCAGCTACCGGGGGTCGGGGGCCAACGTCCTGACTTTC

V: TRBV9
D: TRBD1
size: -
J: TRBJ1-4
CDR3: CASSHPDRAEKLFF
DNA: TGTGCCAGCAGCCACCCGGACAGGGCTGAAAAACTGTTTTTT

V: TRBV25-1
D: -
size: -
J: TRBJ2-3
CDR3: CASSASSGHREDTQYF
DNA: TGTGCCAGCAGTGCCTCTTCCGGGCACCGGGAAGATACGCAGTATTTT